These T cell receptor beta chains were read from a single sample in a study of early T cells in non-severe SARS-CoV-2 infection. TCRdb called the 5' RACE reads again in MiXCR, with one record for every CDR3 protein. The sample holds approximately 23,000 distinct CDR3 sequences, 4% to 4.5% seen once. The source material was whole blood. These receptors were collected from an adult who was a healthcare worker with PCR-confirmed SARS-CoV-2 infection or an uninfected control (not recorded which). Each CDR3 is given with its conserved first and last residue. Fields, in order: clone size, D gene, J gene, CDR3 length, V gene, CDR3 protein, CDR3 DNA. The D gene is left open where the match is weak. Size values are once, few and many counts, or a class for expanded clones, and some rows have none.

>many|NA|TRBJ2-7|13|TRBV20-1
CSASGGAGGEQYF
TGCAGTGCTAGTGGGGGGGCTGGAGGCGAGCAGTACTTC
>many|NA|TRBJ2-7|12|TRBV19
CASSIGSYEQYF
TGTGCCAGTAGTATAGGTTCATACGAGCAGTACTTC
>few|NA|TRBJ1-2|16|TRBV20-1
CSARELSRGSTGGYTF
TGCAGTGCTAGAGAGTTGTCCCGGGGCTCTACTGGTGGCTACACCTTC
>many|TRBD1|TRBJ1-5|14|TRBV19
CASSIDRGQQPQHF
TGTGCCAGTAGTATTGACAGGGGGCAACAGCCCCAGCATTTT
>many|NA|TRBJ2-3|13|TRBV12-3/TRBV12-4
CASRDKLGDTQYF
TGTGCCAGCAGGGATAAGCTTGGGGATACGCAGTATTTT
>many|NA|TRBJ2-2|15|TRBV11-2
CASSLGSRAPGELFF
TGTGCCAGCAGCTTGGGGTCCAGGGCCCCCGGGGAGCTGTTTTTT
>many|NA|TRBJ1-2|15|TRBV14
CASSQGMGLSYGYTF
TGTGCCAGCAGCCAAGGAATGGGGTTAAGCTATGGCTACACCTTC
>many|TRBD1|TRBJ2-7|14|TRBV28
CASSFTGGTYEQYF
TGTGCCAGCAGTTTCACAGGGGGGACCTACGAGCAGTACTTC
>many|NA|TRBJ1-4|17|TRBV4-3
CASSRTAKGDANEKLFF
TGCGCCAGCAGCCGAACAGCCAAGGGTGACGCTAATGAAAAACTGTTTTTT
>few|TRBD1|TRBJ2-1|14|TRBV11-1
CASSSRGLGNEQFF
TGTGCCAGCAGCTCTAGGGGGCTAGGGAATGAGCAGTTCTTC
>NA|NA|TRBJ1-4|12|TRBV20-1
CSARIPREKLFF
TGCAGTGCTAGAATCCCGAGGGAAAAACTGTTTTTT
>many|TRBD2|TRBJ2-7|17|TRBV27
CASSFLPGGGSSYEQYF
TGTGCCAGCAGTTTCCTCCCCGGGGGAGGGAGCTCCTACGAGCAGTACTTC
>many|NA|TRBJ1-6|14|TRBV4-3
CASQLVGSNSPLHF
TGCGCCAGCCAACTGGTGGGCAGTAATTCACCCCTCCACTTT
>many|TRBD2|TRBJ2-3|19|TRBV7-8
CASSSALRLAGASTDTQYF
TGTGCCAGCAGCTCCGCCCTTCGACTAGCGGGGGCCAGCACAGATACGCAGTATTTT
>many|TRBD1|TRBJ2-4|18|TRBV9
CASSSTSGQGLAKNIQYF
TGTGCCAGCAGCTCGACGTCTGGACAGGGCCTAGCCAAAAACATTCAGTACTTC
>many|NA|TRBJ1-2|13|TRBV28
CASSPGGANGYTF
TGTGCCAGCAGCCCTGGGGGGGCTAATGGCTACACCTTC
>many|NA|TRBJ1-5|12|TRBV28
CASSFIPGPQHF
TGTGCCAGCAGTTTCATCCCAGGGCCCCAGCATTTT
>many|TRBD2|TRBJ2-5|16|TRBV11-3
CASSPGLAGVRETQYF
TGTGCCAGCAGCCCCGGACTAGCGGGGGTTAGGGAGACCCAGTACTTC